The T cell receptor (beta chain) under discussion was sequenced for a study of cytomegalovirus exposure and HLA in healthy donors. Whole-study results and caveats: Using the classifier, cytomegalovirus status was reportedly diagnosed with high specificity and sensitivity. Researchers had no immune exposure information except CMV serostatus available.

CDR3 length equals 14 residues. The V end lost 5 bases, the J end lost 7 bases, and 16 bases lay between the germline ends. Germline V gives CDR1 SGHTA, CDR2 FQGNSA. PCR amplification relied on 60 Vbeta primers (plus 13 Jbeta primers). This table comes from immunoSEQ multiplex PCR, and its TCRdb copy is limited to in-frame clones, with some not included. The repertoire holds some 200,000 clones, with roughly 79% as singletons. With regard to this clone: Its cognate antigen is unknown.

The source of this sequence is a man between 18 and 35 years old in good health and CMV-seronegative. The sequencing sample was made of PBMCs. This chain connects TRBV7-2 to TRBJ2-3; D is ambiguous. CDR3 bases: TGTGCCAGCAGCCTCCTCAGCGTCCCGAATACGCAGTATTTT. It specifies CASSLLSVPNTQYF.